Presented here are 29 T cell receptor beta chains from one specimen sequenced in a study of blood T cells in healthy people across ages. The second PCR ran roughly 6 to 12 cycles with a sample-barcoded 5' primer and J-beta primers. Via MiXCR, TCRdb re-called the 5' RACE reads, giving one row per CDR3 protein. Here the sample spans about 1.7 million distinct CDR3 sequences, 28% being singletons. Specimen: blood. These receptors all come from a woman in her 30s in good health.

CDR3 sequence reads: CASGWSEARGARGDQPQHF. The CDR3 region has the DNA TGTGCTAGTGGTTGGTCGGAAGCGAGGGGCGCGAGGGGGGATCAGCCCCAGCATTTT. This sequence joins TRBV12-5 and TRBJ1-5; D possibly corresponds to TRBD1 (6 bases). The CDR3 is 19 amino acids. Between the trimmed V and J ends, which lost 4 bases and 5 bases, there was a span of 27 bases. Germline lookup yields CDR1 LGHNT and CDR2 FRNRAP.

A few counts support this clonotype. The chain uses TRBV12-3 or TRBV12-4 and TRBJ2-3, with D perhaps matching TRBD1 (6 bases). This CDR3 comprises 13 residues. V lost 2 bases and J 5 bases, leaving 8 bases between the germline ends. The CDR3 coding sequence is TGTGCCAGCAGTTTAACAGGGAGAGATACGCAGTATTTT. It encodes CASSLTGRDTQYF.

Only a few counts were recorded for this clonotype. The chain recombines TRBV20-1 with TRBJ1-2, with 8 bases lining up with TRBD1. Trimming removed 7 bases from V and 0 bases from J; junction bases left unmatched: 16. Germline V gives CDR1 DFQATT, CDR2 SNEGSKA (reference sequence). This CDR3 is built from 17 residues. The CDR3 DNA reads as TGCAGTGTTTCCCTGACAGGGGTGACCATCTCTAACTATGGCTACACCTTC. This codes for CSVSLTGVTISNYGYTF.

V is TRBV7-2 and J is TRBJ2-1; D is uncertain. V lost 5 bases to trimming and J lost 5 bases, with 10 bases between them. Looked up from germline, CDR1 is SGHTA and CDR2 is FQGNSA. The CDR3 has 13 residues. CDR3 loop: CASSLYTHNEQFF. Written as DNA, the CDR3 is TGTGCCAGCAGCCTTTACACCCACAATGAGCAGTTCTTC.

V and J are TRBV20-1 and TRBJ2-2; 7 nucleotides match TRBD2. Germline loops: CDR1 DFQATT, CDR2 SNEGSKA (reference sequence). The length of the CDR3 is 17 residues. Trimming cost V 0 bases and J 4 bases; bases outside gene matches: 11. CDR3 in DNA: TGCAGTGCTAGAGAGGGGGGGACCGGGGGGAGCACCGGGGAGCTGTTTTTT. It is translated as CSAREGGTGGSTGELFF.

V gene TRBV7-9 combines with J gene TRBJ2-7, with a tentative D call TRBD2 (6 bases). The germline CDR1 and CDR2 sequences are SEHNR and FQNEAQ (reference sequence). The CDR3 is made up of 15 amino acids. The V end was cut by 2 bases, the J end by 7 bases, with 18 bases between. CDR3 nucleotide sequence: TGTGCCAGCAGCTTAATACTAGCCCCCTACAATGAGCAGTACTTC. Its translation: CASSLILAPYNEQYF.

This CDR3 reads CASSQSGQGAYNEQYF. The CDR3 coding sequence is TGTGCCAGCAGCCAGTCGGGACAGGGGGCCTACAATGAGCAGTACTTC. The chain recombines TRBV27 with TRBJ2-4; 12 nucleotides agree with TRBD1. V dropped 6 bases and J dropped 13; count of bases not matched to a gene: 16. The CDR3 totals 16 residues. CDR1 is MNHEY, CDR2 SMNVEV, per germline (reference sequence).

This clonotype was detected only a few times. The rearrangement joins TRBV18 to TRBJ1-5; tentatively, D is TRBD1 (5 bases). V was shortened by 3 bases and J by 3 bases, with 12 bases between the two germline ends. The CDR3 length is 15 residues. Germline V gene data show CDR1 as KGHSH and CDR2 as LQKENI. CDR3 loop: CASSPRMGPNQPQHF. The CDR3 coding sequence is TGTGCCAGCTCACCCCGTATGGGACCCAATCAGCCCCAGCATTTT.

A word on this clonotype: Just one base apart from a much larger clone, this may be a read error. The rearrangement uses TRBV10-3 and TRBJ2-1; 9 nucleotides align to TRBD1. The ends lost 2 bases at V and 10 bases at J; junction bases unmatched: 6. CDR1 and CDR2 (germline): ENHRY, SYGVKD. The CDR3 covers 14 residues. The CDR3 sequence: CAISERGQGDEQFF. CDR3 coding DNA: TGTGCCATCAGTGAGAGGGGACAGGGAGACGAGCAGTTCTTC.

The chain carries TRBV19 and TRBJ1-1, with a tentative D call TRBD1 (5 bases). Germline CDR1 and CDR2: LNHDA and SQIVND (reference sequence). Trimming shortened V by 6 bases and J by 0 bases, and 11 bases separated the two germline ends. The CDR3 length is 14 residues. Here the CDR3 reads CASRTGLMNTEAFF. The DNA of the CDR3 is TGTGCCAGTAGGACGGGACTTATGAACACTGAAGCTTTCTTT.

The V call is TRBV20-1, the J call TRBJ2-5; no firm D call. CDR1 and CDR2 from the germline V gene are DFQATT and SNEGSKA (reference sequence). There are 12 residues in the CDR3. The germline V and J ends were trimmed by 5 bases and 5 bases, with 12 bases remaining between them. For the CDR3, the DNA is TGCAGTGCTCTCGGTACAGTGGAGACCCAGTACTTC. It is translated as CSALGTVETQYF.

This clonotype has a handful of counts. The chain combines TRBV4-3 with TRBJ1-1; no definite D call. The CDR3 is made up of 14 amino acids. Germline V gene data show CDR1 as LGHNA and CDR2 as YSLEER. V gave up 1 base and J gave up 4 bases, with 10 bases separating them. CDR3 coding DNA: TGCGCCAGCAGCCAAGCTCGTATGGGCACTGAAGCTTTCTTT. Encoded protein: CASSQARMGTEAFF.

V and J are TRBV29-1 and TRBJ2-3; D may be TRBD2 (5 bases). Trimming left V 7 bases short and J 10 bases short, with 18 bases between. The germline V gene has CDR1 SQVTM and CDR2 ANQGSEA. CDR3 size: 12 residues. Here the CDR3 DNA reads TGCAGCGCCGACGGAGCCGGGGATGCGCAGTATTTT. Protein: CSADGAGDAQYF.

This sequence joins TRBV30 and TRBJ2-4; D is perhaps TRBD1 (5 bases). CDR1 GTSNPN and CDR2 SVGIG come from the germline V gene (reference sequence). The V end lost 2 bases, the J end lost 3 bases, and 26 bases lay between the germline ends. CDR3 size: 19 residues. CDR3 DNA: TGTGCCTGGAGTCTAAACCCTTTCAGGAAGGGGCTATACAAAAACATTCAGTACTTC. Its translation: CAWSLNPFRKGLYKNIQYF.

This sequence joins TRBV24-1 and TRBJ2-1; possibly TRBD2 for D (5 bases). The germline V and J ends were trimmed by 2 bases and 2 bases, with 21 bases remaining between them. Germline-derived CDR1 and CDR2 are KGHDR and SFDVKD. The CDR3 is 19 amino acids. The CDR3 DNA reads TGTGCCACCAGTGATTCCCAGACCCCCGGGGTACTTACCTACAATGAGCAGTTCTTC. Its translation: CATSDSQTPGVLTYNEQFF.

V gene TRBV29-1 combines with J gene TRBJ1-1; the D is unclear. Trimming took off 2 bases at V and 3 bases at J, with 10 bases between the two ends. This CDR3 contains 13 residues. Germline CDR1 and CDR2: SQVTM and ANQGSEA. This CDR3 reads CSVELGGDTEAFF. The CDR3 DNA sequence: TGCAGCGTTGAACTGGGAGGCGACACTGAAGCTTTCTTT.

This clonotype was counted between two and nine times. V and J are TRBV20-1 and TRBJ2-5; a weak D match, TRBD2 (6 bases). This CDR3 is 14 amino acids long. Germline values: CDR1 DFQATT, CDR2 SNEGSKA (reference sequence). Trimming shortened V by 1 base and J by 7 bases, and 16 bases separated the two germline ends. In DNA, the CDR3 is TGCAGTGCTAGAGCCGAGGGACTGACTCCGACCCAGTACTTC. Its translation is CSARAEGLTPTQYF.

This clonotype has just a few counts. An end of the junction differs from the germline gene, which may be a read error. V and J are TRBV12-3 or TRBV12-4 and TRBJ2-3; tentatively, D is TRBD1 (5 bases). CDR3 size: 17 residues. CDR3 sequence: CASIGKGVYFSTDAQYF. CDR3 nucleotide sequence: TGTGCCAGCATCGGAAAAGGGGTTTATTTTAGCACAGATGCGCAGTATTTT.

Only a few counts were recorded for this clonotype. V usage is TRBV5-5 and J usage is TRBJ2-1, with no clear D. This CDR3 comprises 13 residues. V was cut by 4 bases and J by 4 bases, with 9 bases left in between. Germline CDR1 is SGHKS and CDR2 is YYEKEE (reference sequence). CDR3 in amino acids: CASSRTEYNEQFF. CDR3 sequence (DNA): TGTGCCAGCAGCCGGACCGAGTACAATGAGCAGTTCTTC.

The CDR3 spells CASRGDYYPTDTQYF. In DNA, the CDR3 is TGTGCCAGCAGGGGGGACTACTATCCCACAGATACGCAGTATTTT. The V gene is TRBV12-3 or TRBV12-4, the J gene TRBJ2-3; the match to TRBD2 covers 7 bases. CDR3 length: 15 amino acids. The J segment lost 2 bases and the V segment lost 6 bases, leaving 8 bases of the junction unmatched.

There are many counts of this clonotype. The CDR3 region has the DNA TGCAGTGCTTCCAGGGTCGGGTTAGGTGGGTCCTACGAGCAGTACTTC. It yields the protein CSASRVGLGGSYEQYF. The genes are TRBV20-1 and TRBJ2-7; D may be TRBD1 (5 bases). CDR3 size: 16 residues. Looked up from germline, CDR1 is DFQATT and CDR2 is SNEGSKA (reference sequence). V gave up 5 bases and J gave up 1 base, with 21 bases separating them.

Only a few counts were recorded for this clonotype. V gene TRBV15 combines with J gene TRBJ1-5, with TRBD1 matching over 7 bases. The CDR3 covers 14 residues. Germline CDR1 reads LNHNV; CDR2 reads YYDKDF (reference sequence). V was clipped by 8 bases and J by 6 bases; unmatched bases: 10. The CDR3 DNA reads as TGTGCCACCGCGAAGGGGACAGTCGGTCAGCCCCAGCATTTT. Residues: CATAKGTVGQPQHF.

The chain carries TRBV10-3 and TRBJ1-2; D ambiguous. V lost 0 bases and J 4 bases, leaving 6 bases between the germline ends. The CDR3 contains 13 residues. Germline V gene sequence: CDR1 ENHRY, CDR2 SYGVKD. CDR3 loop: CAISESSGYGYTF. CDR3 DNA sequence: TGTGCCATCAGTGAGTCGTCAGGCTATGGCTACACCTTC.

The table lists this clonotype with a few counts. Possible read error: a much larger clone is one base away. CDR3 in amino acids: CSALPGRRETQYF. DNA for the CDR3: TGCAGCGCCTTGCCGGGGAGGCGAGAGACCCAGTACTTC. This chain connects TRBV29-1 to TRBJ2-5; maybe TRBD2 (6 bases). CDR1 is SQVTM and CDR2 is ANQGSEA in the germline V gene. This CDR3 has 13 residues. V lost 7 bases, J lost 4 bases, and 16 bases lay in between.

The table lists this clonotype with many counts. This rearrangement joins TRBV7-9 to TRBJ2-1, with 7 bases that match TRBD1. The CDR3 consists of 14 residues. The germline CDR1 and CDR2 sequences are SEHNR and FQNEAQ (reference sequence). V shed 5 bases and J 7 bases; nucleotides not matched to a gene: 8. As DNA, the CDR3 is TGTGCCAGCAGCACCTGGACAGGTGGGAATGAGCAGTTCTTC. Protein: CASSTWTGGNEQFF. Using reference TRBV7-9 and TRBJ2-1 for the parts outside the CDR3, the full variable domain is DTGVSQNPRHKITKRGQNVTFRCDPISEHNRLYWYRQTLGQGPEFLTYFQNEAQLEKSRLLSDRFSAERPKGSFSTLEIQRTEQGDSAMYLCASSTWTGGNEQFFGPGTRLTVL.

A note on this clonotype: Since a much larger clone is just one base distant, this may be a read error. The chain carries TRBV6-5 and TRBJ2-3, with D perhaps assigned TRBD1 or TRBD2 (5 bases each). Germline values: CDR1 MNHEY, CDR2 SVGAGI. CDR3 length: 13 residues. CDR3 coding DNA: TGTGCCGGCAGTTGGGGGAGCACAGATACGCAGTATTTT. Protein sequence: CAGSWGSTDTQYF.

This rearrangement joins TRBV12-3 or TRBV12-4 to TRBJ2-7, with a possible D match to TRBD2 (6 bases). This CDR3 contains 16 residues. V lost 3 bases to trimming and J lost 0 bases, with 15 bases between them. CDR3: CASSLGAGRSSYEQYF. CDR3 coding DNA: TGTGCCAGCAGTTTGGGCGCGGGGAGAAGCTCCTACGAGCAGTACTTC.

This clonotype was counted once. V and J are TRBV6-5 and TRBJ2-2, with no clear D. V lost 11 bases to trimming and J lost 2 bases, with 12 bases between them. This CDR3 has 13 residues. Germline lookup yields CDR1 MNHEY and CDR2 SVGAGI. Written as DNA, the CDR3 is TGTGCCTTAAGGGCAGACAACACCGGGGAGCTGTTTTTT. This gives the protein CALRADNTGELFF.

The J gene is TRBJ1-4, the V gene TRBV29-1; D gene uncertain. CDR3 length: 14 amino acids. Germline loops: CDR1 SQVTM, CDR2 ANQGSEA. Trimming took 4 bases from V and 3 from J, leaving 12 bases between them. CDR3 sequence: CSVVRGSANEKLFF. The CDR3 region has the DNA TGCAGCGTTGTTAGAGGGTCGGCTAATGAAAAACTGTTTTTT.